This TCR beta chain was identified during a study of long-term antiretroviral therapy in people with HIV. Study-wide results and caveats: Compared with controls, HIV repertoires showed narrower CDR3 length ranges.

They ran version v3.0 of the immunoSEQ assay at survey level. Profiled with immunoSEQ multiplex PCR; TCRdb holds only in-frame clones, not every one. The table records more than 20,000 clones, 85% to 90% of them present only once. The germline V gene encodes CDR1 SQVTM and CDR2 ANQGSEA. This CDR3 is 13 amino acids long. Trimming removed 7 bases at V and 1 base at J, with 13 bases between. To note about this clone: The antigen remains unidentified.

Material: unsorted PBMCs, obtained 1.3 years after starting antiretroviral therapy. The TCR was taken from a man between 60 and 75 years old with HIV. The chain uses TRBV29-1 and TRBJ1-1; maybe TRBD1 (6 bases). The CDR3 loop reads CSASDRRNTEAFF. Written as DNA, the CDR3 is TGCAGCGCATCAGACAGGCGGAACACTGAAGCTTTCTTT.